Listed below are T cell receptor beta chains from one sample, sequenced in a study of molecular identifiers for immune sequencing clone quantification. TCRdb redid the calling of the PCR reads with MiXCR, one entry per CDR3 protein. The data hold about 330,000 distinct CDR3 sequences, with over 20% observed a single time. The sequencing sample was made of naive CD8+ T cells from blood, with Jurkat cell RNA spiked in. Every receptor here comes from a human donor in good health. Some libraries in this study had Jurkat cell RNA spiked in. The CDR3 runs from the conserved cysteine through the conserved F or W. D genes are given only for firm matches. Some rows mark clone size as missing; the rest say once, few, many or name a class of expanded clone.

DNA: TGTGCCAGCACCGCCCCGCGGGGTCGCTACAATGAGCAGTTCTTC; CDR3: CASTAPRGRYNEQFF; size: many; D: -; V: TRBV25-1; J: TRBJ2-1; length: 15
DNA: TGTGCCAGCAGCTTCATGGTCGAGACCCAGTACTTC; CDR3: CASSFMVETQYF; size: many; D: -; V: TRBV11-2; J: TRBJ2-5; length: 12
DNA: TGTGCCAGCAGTGACGCGATTTCCTACAATGAGCAGTTCTTC; CDR3: CASSDAISYNEQFF; size: -; D: -; V: TRBV6-1; J: TRBJ2-1; length: 14
DNA: TGTGCCAGCAGCCGCCGGGACAGGGGGCGCGGGGAGCTGTTTTTT; CDR3: CASSRRDRGRGELFF; size: many; D: TRBD1; V: TRBV7-9; J: TRBJ2-2; length: 15
DNA: TGTGTCAGCAGCCCGGGGGGGATCCGGGAGACCCAGTACTTC; CDR3: CVSSPGGIRETQYF; size: few; D: TRBD2; V: TRBV12-3/TRBV12-4; J: TRBJ2-5; length: 14
DNA: TGTGCCAGCAGCCCGCCGCGGGGGATCACTGAAGCTTTCTTT; CDR3: CASSPPRGITEAFF; size: many; D: -; V: TRBV9; J: TRBJ1-1; length: 14
DNA: TGTGCCAGCAGCCCAGAAGGACTAGCGGGAGGAAGCACCGGGGAGCTGTTTTTT; CDR3: CASSPEGLAGGSTGELFF; size: many; D: TRBD2; V: TRBV7-9; J: TRBJ2-2; length: 18
DNA: TGTGCCAGCAGTTACGACGGTAGCTCCTACAATGAGCAGTTCTTC; CDR3: CASSYDGSSYNEQFF; size: few; D: -; V: TRBV6-5; J: TRBJ2-1; length: 15
DNA: TGTGCCAGCAGTCCGACAGGGTTGGGAAATCAGCCCCAGCATTTT; CDR3: CASSPTGLGNQPQHF; size: many; D: TRBD1; V: TRBV6-2/TRBV6-3; J: TRBJ1-5; length: 15
DNA: TGTGCCAGCAGCTTGGCCGGAGGTAACGAGCAGTACTTC; CDR3: CASSLAGGNEQYF; size: few; D: -; V: TRBV5-6; J: TRBJ2-7; length: 13
DNA: TGCGCCAGCAGCCAAGATCTGTTCGGGGACAGGGTTAGCACAGATACGCAGTATTTT; CDR3: CASSQDLFGDRVSTDTQYF; size: -; D: TRBD1; V: TRBV4-3; J: TRBJ2-3; length: 19
DNA: TGTGCCAGCAGTCCACCGGGACAGATGCATGGCTACACCTTC; CDR3: CASSPPGQMHGYTF; size: -; D: TRBD1; V: TRBV12-3/TRBV12-4; J: TRBJ1-2; length: 14
DNA: TGTGCCTGGGATGGGACAGGGAAAGAGACCCAGTACTTC; CDR3: CAWDGTGKETQYF; size: -; D: TRBD1; V: TRBV30; J: TRBJ2-5; length: 13
DNA: TGTGCCAGCACCCCACAGGGGAGCTCCTACGAGCAGTACTTC; CDR3: CASTPQGSSYEQYF; size: once; D: TRBD1; V: TRBV7-9; J: TRBJ2-7; length: 14
DNA: TGCAGCGTGCGGACTAGCGACTACGAGCAGTACTTC; CDR3: CSVRTSDYEQYF; size: many; D: TRBD2; V: TRBV29-1; J: TRBJ2-7; length: 12
DNA: TGTGCCAGCAGCCGGACAGGGGACTACGAGCAGTTCTTC; CDR3: CASSRTGDYEQFF; size: -; D: TRBD1; V: TRBV6-5; J: TRBJ2-1; length: 13
DNA: TGTGCCAGCAGTGCCCGGGACTATAATTCACCCCTCCACTTT; CDR3: CASSARDYNSPLHF; size: few; D: -; V: TRBV27; J: TRBJ1-6; length: 14
DNA: TGCAGTGCTAGGAGGGCGTACCAAGAGACCCAGTACTTC; CDR3: CSARRAYQETQYF; size: many; D: -; V: TRBV20-1; J: TRBJ2-5; length: 13
DNA: TGCAGCGCTCTGGGGCGGGGGGTCGGCGAGCAGTACTTC; CDR3: CSALGRGVGEQYF; size: many; D: TRBD2; V: TRBV29-1; J: TRBJ2-7; length: 13
DNA: TGCGCCAGCAGCCGCGGCGCGGAGACCCAGTACTTC; CDR3: CASSRGAETQYF; size: many; D: -; V: TRBV4-1; J: TRBJ2-5; length: 12
DNA: TGTGCCAGCAGCTACCCACTTAGCGGGAGAAGTCGCGAGCAGTACTTC; CDR3: CASSYPLSGRSREQYF; size: -; D: TRBD2; V: TRBV5-6; J: TRBJ2-7; length: 16
DNA: TGTGCCAGCAGTGAAGACCCACGGGAGACCCAGTACTTC; CDR3: CASSEDPRETQYF; size: few; D: -; V: TRBV2; J: TRBJ2-5; length: 13
DNA: TGTGCCAGCAGGCCTCTTAACCCCCTGGGAGGTCAGCCCCAGCATTTT; CDR3: CASRPLNPLGGQPQHF; size: -; D: -; V: TRBV27; J: TRBJ1-5; length: 16
DNA: TGTGCCAGCAGTTCTGCCTTCGGACTAGCTGATGAGCAGTTCTTC; CDR3: CASSSAFGLADEQFF; size: many; D: TRBD2; V: TRBV12-3/TRBV12-4; J: TRBJ2-1; length: 15
DNA: TGCAGCGCCGACCCTCTGGGCCAAAATGAGCAGTTCTTC; CDR3: CSADPLGQNEQFF; size: few; D: -; V: TRBV29-1; J: TRBJ2-1; length: 13
DNA: TGCAGCGTGAGGCAGGGGTTGGGTGAAGACACTGAAGCTTTCTTT; CDR3: CSVRQGLGEDTEAFF; size: -; D: -; V: TRBV29-1; J: TRBJ1-1; length: 15
DNA: TGTGCCAGCAGCCGACGGACTAGCGGGGACCCCACCGGGGAGCTGTTTTTT; CDR3: CASSRRTSGDPTGELFF; size: -; D: TRBD2; V: TRBV7-9; J: TRBJ2-2; length: 17